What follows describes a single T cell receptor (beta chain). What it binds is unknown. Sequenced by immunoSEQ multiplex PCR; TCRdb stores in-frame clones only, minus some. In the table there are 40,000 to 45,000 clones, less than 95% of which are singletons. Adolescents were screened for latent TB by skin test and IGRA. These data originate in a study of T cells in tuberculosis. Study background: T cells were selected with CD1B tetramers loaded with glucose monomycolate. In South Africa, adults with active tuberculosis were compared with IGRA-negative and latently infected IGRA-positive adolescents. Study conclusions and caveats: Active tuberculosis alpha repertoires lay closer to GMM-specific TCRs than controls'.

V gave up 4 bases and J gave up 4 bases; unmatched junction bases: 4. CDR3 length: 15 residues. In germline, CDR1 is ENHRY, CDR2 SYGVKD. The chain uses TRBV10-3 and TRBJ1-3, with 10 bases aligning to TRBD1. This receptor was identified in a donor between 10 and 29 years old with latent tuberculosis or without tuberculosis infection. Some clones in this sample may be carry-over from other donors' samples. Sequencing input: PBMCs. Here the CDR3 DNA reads TGTGCCATCAGTGGACAGGGGGCGGGAGGAAACACCATATATTTT. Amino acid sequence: CAISGQGAGGNTIYF.